This TCR beta chain comes out of a study of CD4 and CD8 cells across lung adenocarcinoma regions. Germline lookup yields CDR1 SGHNT and CDR2 YENEEA. The CDR3 has 15 amino acids. Samples came from patients with localized non-small cell lung adenocarcinoma. MiXCR, run by TCRdb on the PCR reads, gives a single entry per CDR3 protein. The profile shows about 25,000 distinct CDR3 sequences, approximately 53% of them singletons. Specimen: CD8+ T cells from the center of a lung tumor. V is TRBV11-3 and J is TRBJ2-1; TRBD2 aligns across 8 bases. The last part of the DNA fits TRBJ2-7 better; the J call may be wrong. The source of this sequence is a male donor with lung adenocarcinoma. The CD4 and CD8 labels of this study may be unreliable. This CDR3 is CASRGGRAGVYEQYF. The CDR3 coding sequence is TGTGCCTCTCGGGGGGGGCGAGCGGGAGTCTACGAGCAGTACTTC.